The source of this T cell receptor (beta chain) is a study of CD8 T cells in ankylosing spondylitis. Study-wide findings and caveats: Disease-associated clones were reportedly significantly overrepresented in matched ankylosing spondylitis synovial fluid. Some of these motif variants have turned up before, in reports on reactive arthritis synovial fluid and blood.

MiXCR, run by TCRdb on the 5' RACE reads, gives a single entry per CDR3 protein. The sample has about 300,000 distinct CDR3 sequences; 20% to 25% are singletons. Germline V lookup: CDR1 LNHDA, CDR2 SQIVND (reference sequence). The V gene lost 6 bases and the J gene lost 1 base, with 9 bases spanning the gap. This CDR3 comprises 14 residues. The sample holds a few counts of this clonotype. Its cognate antigen is unknown. The sample comprised blood, either unsorted or a sorted T cell fraction (not recorded which). This rearrangement joins TRBV19 to TRBJ2-2; D may be TRBD2 (6 bases). This clonotype was sampled from a female donor with ankylosing spondylitis or in good health (not recorded which). CDR3 sequence: CASSRRGNTGELFF. The CDR3 coding sequence is TGTGCCAGTAGCCGGCGGGGGAACACCGGGGAGCTGTTTTTT.